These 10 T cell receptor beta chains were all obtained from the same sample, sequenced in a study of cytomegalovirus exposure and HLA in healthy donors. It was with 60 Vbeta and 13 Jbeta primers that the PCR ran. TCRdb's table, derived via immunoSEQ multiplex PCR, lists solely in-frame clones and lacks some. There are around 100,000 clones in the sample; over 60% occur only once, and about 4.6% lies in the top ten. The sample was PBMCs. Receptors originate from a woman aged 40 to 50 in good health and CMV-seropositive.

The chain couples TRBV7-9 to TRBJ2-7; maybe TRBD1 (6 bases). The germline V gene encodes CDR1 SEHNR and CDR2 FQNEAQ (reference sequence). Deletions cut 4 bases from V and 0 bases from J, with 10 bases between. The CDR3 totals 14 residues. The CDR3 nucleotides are TGTGCCAGCAGCTCAGGGGCGAGCTCCTACGAGCAGTACTTC. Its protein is CASSSGASSYEQYF. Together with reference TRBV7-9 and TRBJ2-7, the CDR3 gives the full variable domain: DTGVSQNPRHKITKRGQNVTFRCDPISEHNRLYWYRQTLGQGPEFLTYFQNEAQLEKSRLLSDRFSAERPKGSFSTLEIQRTEQGDSAMYLCASSSGASSYEQYFGPGTRLTVT.

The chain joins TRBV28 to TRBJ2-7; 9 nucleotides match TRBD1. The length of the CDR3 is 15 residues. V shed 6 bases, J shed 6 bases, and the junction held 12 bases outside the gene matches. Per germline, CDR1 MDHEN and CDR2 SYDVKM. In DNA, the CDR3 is TGTGCCAGCAGAGAACACAGGGGGCGTCTTGGCGAGCAGTACTTC. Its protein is CASREHRGRLGEQYF.

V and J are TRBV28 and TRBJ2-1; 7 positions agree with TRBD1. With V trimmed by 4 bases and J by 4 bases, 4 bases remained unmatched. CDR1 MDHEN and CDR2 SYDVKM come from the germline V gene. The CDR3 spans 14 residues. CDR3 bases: TGTGCCAGCAGTTATACAGGGGATTACAATGAGCAGTTCTTC. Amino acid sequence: CASSYTGDYNEQFF. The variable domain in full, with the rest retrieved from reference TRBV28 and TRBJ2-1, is DVKVTQSSRYLVKRTGEKVFLECVQDMDHENMFWYRQDPGLGLRLIYFSYDVKMKEKGDIPEGYSVSREKKERFSLILESASTNQTSMYLCASSYTGDYNEQFFGPGTRLTVL.

The CDR3 reads CASSERSAGARYEQYF. The CDR3 DNA follows: TGTGCCAGCAGCGAGAGGTCTGCGGGAGCTCGGTACGAGCAGTACTTC. The V and J genes are TRBV9 and TRBJ2-7; 7 bases fit TRBD2. J gave up 4 bases and V 3 bases, and 13 bases lay outside the gene matches. CDR1 is SGDLS, CDR2 YYNGEE, per germline. The CDR3 runs to 16 residues.

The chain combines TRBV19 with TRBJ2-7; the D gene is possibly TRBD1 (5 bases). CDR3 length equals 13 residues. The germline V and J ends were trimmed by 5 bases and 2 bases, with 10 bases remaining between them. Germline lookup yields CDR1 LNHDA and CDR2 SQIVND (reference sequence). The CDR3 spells CASSPTVPYEQYF. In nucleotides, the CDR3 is TGTGCCAGTAGTCCGACAGTCCCCTACGAGCAGTACTTC.

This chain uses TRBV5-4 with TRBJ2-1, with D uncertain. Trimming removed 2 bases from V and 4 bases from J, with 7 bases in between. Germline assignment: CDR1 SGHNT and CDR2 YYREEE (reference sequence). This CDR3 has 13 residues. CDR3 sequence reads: CASSFPGYNEQFF. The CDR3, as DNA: TGTGCCAGCAGCTTTCCAGGTTACAATGAGCAGTTCTTC. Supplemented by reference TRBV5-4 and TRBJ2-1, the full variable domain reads ETGVTQSPTHLIKTRGQQVTLRCSSQSGHNTVSWYQQALGQGPQFIFQYYREEENGRGNFPPRFSGLQFPNYSSELNVNALELDDSALYLCASSFPGYNEQFFGPGTRLTVL.

This chain's CDR3 is CASGAGAIEETQYF. CDR3 DNA: TGTGCCAGCGGGGCAGGGGCGATCGAAGAGACCCAGTACTTC. The V gene is TRBV5-4, the J gene TRBJ2-5; perhaps TRBD1 as D (6 bases). This CDR3 is built from 14 residues. Trimming cost V 7 bases and J 3 bases, with 16 bases left between them. Germline V CDR1 and CDR2: SGHNT, YYREEE (reference sequence).

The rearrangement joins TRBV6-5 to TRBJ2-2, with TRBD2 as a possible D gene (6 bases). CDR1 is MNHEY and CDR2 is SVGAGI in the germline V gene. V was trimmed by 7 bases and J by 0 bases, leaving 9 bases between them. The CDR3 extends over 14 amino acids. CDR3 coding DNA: TGTGCCAGCAAAATAGCGGCGAACACCGGGGAGCTGTTTTTT. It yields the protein CASKIAANTGELFF.

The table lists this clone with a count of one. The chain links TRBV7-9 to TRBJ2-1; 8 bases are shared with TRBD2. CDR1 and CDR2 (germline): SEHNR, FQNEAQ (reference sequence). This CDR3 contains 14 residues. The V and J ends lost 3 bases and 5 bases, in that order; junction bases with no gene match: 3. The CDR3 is CASSLTSVDNEQFF. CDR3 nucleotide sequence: TGTGCCAGCAGCTTGACTAGCGTTGACAATGAGCAGTTCTTC.

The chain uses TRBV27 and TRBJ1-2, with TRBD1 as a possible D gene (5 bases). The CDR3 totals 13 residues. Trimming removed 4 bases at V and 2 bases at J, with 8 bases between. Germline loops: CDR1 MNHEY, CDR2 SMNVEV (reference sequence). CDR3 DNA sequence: TGTGCCAGCAGTTCGACAGTCAACTATGGCTACACCTTC. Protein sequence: CASSSTVNYGYTF.